Listed below are T cell receptor beta chains from one sample, sequenced in a study of T cell responses to AZD1222 COVID-19 vaccine. Clones were sequenced by immunoSEQ multiplex PCR, and TCRdb holds only the in-frame ones, with some missing. The table records about 130,000 clones, about nine tenths of them present only once. The sequencing used peripheral blood, collected on day 0 of AZD1222 vaccination. The receptors shown here come from an adult in good health. The CDR3 runs from the conserved cysteine through the conserved F or W. A D gene is named only where the DNA matches it firmly. For some rows the clone size is stated as once, few or many, or as a class when expanded; others skip it.

size: NA
J: TRBJ1-5
D: TRBD1
V: TRBV18
CDR3: CASSQTDRAYQPQHF
DNA: TGTGCCAGCTCACAGACAGACAGGGCCTATCAGCCCCAGCATTTT

size: NA
J: TRBJ2-1
D: NA
V: TRBV7-9
CDR3: CASSLGVSVSSYNEQFF
DNA: TGTGCCAGCAGCTTAGGGGTTAGCGTTAGCTCCTACAATGAGCAGTTCTTC

size: NA
J: TRBJ2-7
D: NA
V: TRBV6-1
CDR3: CASSDEAYEQYF
DNA: TGTGCCAGCAGTGACGAAGCCTACGAGCAGTACTTC

size: NA
J: TRBJ2-5
D: NA
V: TRBV21-1
CDR3: CASCPPPGQGDFGTQYF
DNA: TGTGCCAGCTGCCCACCCCCGGGACAGGGGGATTTCGGGACCCAGTACTTC

size: few
J: TRBJ2-4
D: NA
V: TRBV6-5
CDR3: CASSYSTGSKNIQYF
DNA: TGTGCCAGCAGTTACTCGACCGGTTCCAAAAACATTCAGTACTTC

size: NA
J: TRBJ1-1
D: TRBD1
V: TRBV19
CDR3: CASSLVLDRENTEAFF
DNA: TGTGCCAGTAGCCTCGTTTTGGACAGGGAAAACACTGAAGCTTTCTTT

size: NA
J: TRBJ1-4
D: NA
V: TRBV30
CDR3: CACAQGSAGTKPTNEKLFF
DNA: TGTGCCTGTGCGCAAGGGTCGGCGGGGACCAAACCGACTAATGAAAAACTGTTTTTT

size: NA
J: TRBJ1-6
D: NA
V: TRBV3-1/TRBV3-2
CDR3: CASCKDGRNSPLHF
DNA: TGTGCCAGTTGCAAGGACGGTAGAAATTCACCCCTCCACTTT

size: NA
J: TRBJ1-4
D: TRBD1
V: TRBV5-1
CDR3: CASSYGQGGEKLFF
DNA: TGCGCCAGCAGCTACGGACAGGGAGGTGAAAAACTGTTTTTT

size: NA
J: TRBJ1-1
D: TRBD1
V: TRBV6-2/TRBV6-3
CDR3: CASSYWRATGANTEAFF
DNA: TGTGCCAGCAGTTACTGGAGGGCGACAGGGGCGAACACTGAAGCTTTCTTT

size: NA
J: TRBJ2-7
D: NA
V: TRBV19
CDR3: CASSTQEGSYEQYF
DNA: TGTGCCAGTAGTACGCAAGAAGGATCCTACGAGCAGTACTTC

size: once
J: TRBJ2-1
D: TRBD1
V: TRBV2
CDR3: CASRSGGNEQFF
DNA: TGTGCCAGCAGGTCAGGGGGCAATGAGCAGTTCTTC

size: NA
J: TRBJ2-5
D: NA
V: TRBV6-5
CDR3: CASSYLSSRETQYF
DNA: TGTGCCAGCAGTTACCTTAGTAGCAGGGAGACCCAGTACTTC

size: NA
J: TRBJ1-5
D: TRBD1
V: TRBV5-6
CDR3: CASSFGTANNQPQHF
DNA: TGTGCCAGCAGCTTCGGGACAGCAAACAATCAGCCCCAGCATTTT

size: NA
J: TRBJ1-2
D: NA
V: TRBV7-9
CDR3: CASSLGQTSGGYTF
DNA: TGTGCCAGCAGCCTCGGACAGACCTCCGGTGGCTACACCTTC

size: NA
J: TRBJ1-6
D: NA
V: TRBV11-2
CDR3: CASSSSGGGGSPLHF
DNA: TGTGCCAGCAGCTCTTCCGGGGGGGGTGGTTCACCCCTCCACTTT

size: NA
J: TRBJ2-2
D: NA
V: TRBV18
CDR3: CASSPAAGAPGELFF
DNA: TGTGCCAGCTCACCCGCGGCGGGGGCTCCCGGGGAGCTGTTTTTT

size: once
J: TRBJ2-7
D: NA
V: TRBV12-3/TRBV12-4
CDR3: CASRETGYNEQYF
DNA: TGTGCCAGCAGGGAGACAGGTTATAACGAGCAGTACTTC

size: NA
J: TRBJ1-6
D: NA
V: TRBV28
CDR3: CASSPTGNSPLHF
DNA: TGTGCCAGCAGTCCCACAGGGAATTCACCCCTCCACTTT

size: NA
J: TRBJ2-1
D: TRBD1
V: TRBV19
CDR3: CASSPPGTGRFYNEQFF
DNA: TGTGCCAGTAGTCCCCCTGGGACAGGGCGTTTTTACAATGAGCAGTTCTTC

size: NA
J: TRBJ1-5
D: NA
V: TRBV18
CDR3: CASSPEGNAQPQHF
DNA: TGTGCCAGCTCACCTGAGGGGAATGCTCAGCCCCAGCATTTT

size: once
J: TRBJ1-5
D: TRBD1
V: TRBV27
CDR3: CASRPGQVRQPQHF
DNA: TGTGCCAGCAGACCGGGACAGGTGCGACAGCCCCAGCATTTT

size: NA
J: TRBJ2-3
D: NA
V: TRBV6-6
CDR3: CASRLLGTDTQYF
DNA: TGTGCCAGCAGGCTGCTGGGCACAGATACGCAGTATTTT

size: NA
J: TRBJ1-2
D: TRBD1
V: TRBV18
CDR3: CASSPQSPGGDGYTF
DNA: TGTGCCAGCTCACCGCAAAGCCCAGGGGGCGACGGCTACACCTTC

size: NA
J: TRBJ1-5
D: NA
V: TRBV3-1/TRBV3-2
CDR3: CASSQGFREGGHSNQPQHF
DNA: TGTGCCAGCAGCCAAGGATTCCGGGAGGGGGGCCATAGCAATCAGCCCCAGCATTTT

size: NA
J: TRBJ2-3
D: NA
V: TRBV6-5
CDR3: CASGTTISTDTQYF
DNA: TGTGCCAGCGGGACAACGATTAGCACAGATACGCAGTATTTT

size: NA
J: TRBJ2-7
D: NA
V: TRBV19
CDR3: CASSAPGTQGIYEQYF
DNA: TGTGCCAGTAGTGCACCCGGGACACAAGGAATCTACGAGCAGTACTTC

size: NA
J: TRBJ2-7
D: NA
V: TRBV19
CDR3: CASSLRRESDEQYF
DNA: TGTGCCAGTAGTCTCCGCAGGGAGAGTGACGAGCAGTACTTC

size: NA
J: TRBJ2-5
D: TRBD2
V: TRBV3-1/TRBV3-2
CDR3: CASSDPGGPQETQYF
DNA: TGTGCCAGCAGCGACCCGGGGGGACCCCAAGAGACCCAGTACTTC

size: NA
J: TRBJ1-2
D: NA
V: TRBV3-1/TRBV3-2
CDR3: CASSQVRRGYGYTF
DNA: TGTGCCAGCAGCCAAGTGCGAAGGGGGTATGGCTACACCTTC

size: NA
J: TRBJ1-4
D: NA
V: TRBV4-3
CDR3: CASSQDRAASPNSGGNEKLFF
DNA: TGCGCCAGCAGCCAAGATAGGGCGGCATCGCCTAATTCCGGGGGTAATGAAAAACTGTTTTTT